This TCR beta chain was retrieved from a study of cytotoxic CD8 clonotypes in ibrutinib-treated CLL. Overall study context: The patient breakdown showed approximately 11 relapsed/refractory and some 14 treatment-naive cases, with 17 IGHV unmutated. Productive templates averaged 255,043 per sample, and productive rearrangements roughly 90,000. Study-wide results and limits: Public clonotypes (which were uncommon) either contracted or remained stable on treatment. Clonality rose at ibrutinib response, held steady in sustained remission, and fell toward baseline at progression.

Germline V CDR1 and CDR2: SGHTA, FQGNSA. V gave up 1 base and J gave up 4 bases, with 7 bases separating them. This CDR3 has 13 amino acids. As concerns this clone: Its antigen is not known.

This table comes from immunoSEQ multiplex PCR, and its TCRdb copy is limited to in-frame clones, with some not included. The sample has more than 140,000 clones; approximately 80% are singletons. The TCR originated in a human donor with chronic lymphocytic leukemia. The sample here was PBMCs, taken after 12 months of ibrutinib treatment. The J gene is TRBJ1-2, the V gene TRBV7-2; D is unclear. Here the CDR3 reads CASSLEQFYGYTF. In DNA form, the CDR3 reads TGTGCCAGCAGCTTAGAACAGTTCTATGGCTACACCTTC.